These T cell receptor beta chains were read from a single sample in a study of human T cells and chemical hapten exposure. TCRdb reprocessed the RACE reads via MiXCR and lists one record per CDR3 protein. The table has 100,000 or so distinct CDR3 sequences, 8% to 13% seen once. Specimen: whole blood, collected in connection with sensitization to the hapten diphenylcyclopropenone (DPC). The receptor set was obtained from a man between 40 and 49 years old with alopecia areata. Some clones in this sample may be carry-over from other donors' samples. CDR3s include the opening cysteine and the closing phenylalanine or tryptophan. D genes are given only for firm matches. Clone size is given for some rows only: seen once, a few or many times, or a class if the clone is expanded.

j_call: TRBJ2-3; d_call: TRBD1; v_call: TRBV5-1; clone_size: .; cdr3_nt: TGCGCCAGCAGCTTGACGGACAGGGGGGGCACAGATACGCAGTATTTT; cdr3_aa: CASSLTDRGGTDTQYF
j_call: TRBJ2-1; d_call: TRBD2; v_call: TRBV20-1; clone_size: .; cdr3_nt: TGCAGTGCTCGCAGGGCGGGAGATTGGGCGAATGAGCAGTTCTTC; cdr3_aa: CSARRAGDWANEQFF
j_call: TRBJ1-5; d_call: .; v_call: TRBV28; clone_size: many; cdr3_nt: TGTGCCAGCAGTTTGTTTGGCAATCAGCCCCAGCATTTT; cdr3_aa: CASSLFGNQPQHF
j_call: TRBJ1-4; d_call: TRBD1; v_call: TRBV2; clone_size: .; cdr3_nt: TGTGCCAGCAGCCTGGACAGGGAAGGTGAAAAACTGTTTTTT; cdr3_aa: CASSLDREGEKLFF
j_call: TRBJ1-3; d_call: .; v_call: TRBV4-2; clone_size: many; cdr3_nt: TGTGCCAGCAGCCAAGATGCCCCGGGCTCTGGAAACACCATATATTTT; cdr3_aa: CASSQDAPGSGNTIYF
j_call: TRBJ2-7; d_call: TRBD2; v_call: TRBV4-2; clone_size: few; cdr3_nt: TGTGCCAGCAGCCCTACTAGCGGGAGCTCCTACGAGCAGTACTTC; cdr3_aa: CASSPTSGSSYEQYF
j_call: TRBJ1-1; d_call: .; v_call: TRBV18; clone_size: .; cdr3_nt: TGTGCCAGCTCACTTATCGGGTTGGACACTGAAGCTTTCTTT; cdr3_aa: CASSLIGLDTEAFF
j_call: TRBJ2-7; d_call: TRBD2; v_call: TRBV5-1; clone_size: .; cdr3_nt: TGCGCCAGCAGCTCCGTGGCTAGCGGGATAGGGGAGCAGTACTTC; cdr3_aa: CASSSVASGIGEQYF
j_call: TRBJ2-1; d_call: TRBD1; v_call: TRBV7-3; clone_size: few; cdr3_nt: TGTGCCAGCAGCTTAAGAGGTCCGGGACAGGGGGTGAATGAGCAGTTCTTC; cdr3_aa: CASSLRGPGQGVNEQFF
j_call: TRBJ2-7; d_call: .; v_call: TRBV29-1; clone_size: .; cdr3_nt: TGCAGCGTTGAGGGCCGGACTCCCTACGAGCAGTACTTC; cdr3_aa: CSVEGRTPYEQYF
j_call: TRBJ2-1; d_call: TRBD1; v_call: TRBV9; clone_size: .; cdr3_nt: TGTGCCAGCAGCGTAGTACCGGGCAGGGGGCGAGGTGAGCAGTTCTTC; cdr3_aa: CASSVVPGRGRGEQFF
j_call: TRBJ1-2; d_call: .; v_call: TRBV6-5; clone_size: .; cdr3_nt: TGTGCCAGCAGTTACGACCCTAGTAACTATGGCTACACCTTC; cdr3_aa: CASSYDPSNYGYTF
j_call: TRBJ1-1; d_call: .; v_call: TRBV6-1; clone_size: few; cdr3_nt: TGTGCCAGCAGTGATCTGGTGAACACTGAAGCTTTCTTT; cdr3_aa: CASSDLVNTEAFF
j_call: TRBJ1-1; d_call: TRBD1; v_call: TRBV5-1; clone_size: many; cdr3_nt: TGCGCCAGCAGCTTCGGACAGGGGGCGTCGGAATTGAGAGCTTTCTTT; cdr3_aa: CASSFGQGASELRAFF
j_call: TRBJ2-6; d_call: TRBD1; v_call: TRBV29-1; clone_size: few; cdr3_nt: TGCAGCGTATCCCCTACAGGGGTCGGGGCCAACGTCCTGACTTTC; cdr3_aa: CSVSPTGVGANVLTF
j_call: TRBJ2-1; d_call: TRBD1; v_call: TRBV6-2/TRBV6-3; clone_size: .; cdr3_nt: TGTGCCAGCAGTCATTTAGACAGGGATGAGCAGTTCTTC; cdr3_aa: CASSHLDRDEQFF
j_call: TRBJ2-1; d_call: .; v_call: TRBV2; clone_size: many; cdr3_nt: TGTGCCAGCAGTGAGGGCATTGTGAGCAATGAGCAGTTCTTC; cdr3_aa: CASSEGIVSNEQFF
j_call: TRBJ2-3; d_call: TRBD1; v_call: TRBV20-1; clone_size: many; cdr3_nt: TGCAGTGTGGCCAGGGGGCCTAACACAGATACGCAGTATTTT; cdr3_aa: CSVARGPNTDTQYF
j_call: TRBJ2-7; d_call: .; v_call: TRBV28; clone_size: many; cdr3_nt: TGTGCCAGCAGTAACCCTGGGGGATACGAGCAGTACTTC; cdr3_aa: CASSNPGGYEQYF
j_call: TRBJ2-1; d_call: .; v_call: TRBV24-1; clone_size: .; cdr3_nt: TGTGCCACCAGTGACCCCAGGACGGGGATTACGTATGAGCAGTTCTTC; cdr3_aa: CATSDPRTGITYEQFF
j_call: TRBJ1-5; d_call: TRBD1; v_call: TRBV6-5; clone_size: many; cdr3_nt: TGTGCCAGCAGGCCGACAGGGAACAATCAGCCCCAGCATTTT; cdr3_aa: CASRPTGNNQPQHF
j_call: TRBJ1-4; d_call: TRBD1; v_call: TRBV5-1; clone_size: many; cdr3_nt: TGCGCCAGCAGGGAGGGGACAGCTAATGAAAAACTGTTTTTT; cdr3_aa: CASREGTANEKLFF
j_call: TRBJ2-1; d_call: .; v_call: TRBV18; clone_size: few; cdr3_nt: TGTGCCAGCTCACGGACCACCAACTCCTACAATGAGCAGTTCTTC; cdr3_aa: CASSRTTNSYNEQFF
j_call: TRBJ2-1; d_call: .; v_call: TRBV6-1; clone_size: few; cdr3_nt: TGTGCCAGCAGTTTTTTGCCCGGGGCCCAGAATGAGCAGTTCTTC; cdr3_aa: CASSFLPGAQNEQFF
j_call: TRBJ1-4; d_call: TRBD1; v_call: TRBV11-2; clone_size: many; cdr3_nt: TGTGCCAGCAGCTACGAAGGACAGGGGGCGATCCGAGAAAAACTGTTTTTT; cdr3_aa: CASSYEGQGAIREKLFF
j_call: TRBJ1-2; d_call: .; v_call: TRBV12-3/TRBV12-4; clone_size: .; cdr3_nt: TGTGCCAGCAGTTTAGGCGGGGAAGGCTACACCTTC; cdr3_aa: CASSLGGEGYTF
j_call: TRBJ2-3; d_call: .; v_call: TRBV20-1; clone_size: many; cdr3_nt: TGCAGTGCTACAGATCGGAGGGTTGGAGCCACAGATACGCAGTATTTT; cdr3_aa: CSATDRRVGATDTQYF
j_call: TRBJ1-5; d_call: .; v_call: TRBV4-3; clone_size: few; cdr3_nt: TGCGCCAGCAGCCAAGTTATAGGGGATCAGCCCCAGCATTTT; cdr3_aa: CASSQVIGDQPQHF
j_call: TRBJ2-3; d_call: TRBD2; v_call: TRBV25-1; clone_size: few; cdr3_nt: TGTGCCAGCAGTGTCAGGACTAGTACCACAGATACGCAGTATTTT; cdr3_aa: CASSVRTSTTDTQYF